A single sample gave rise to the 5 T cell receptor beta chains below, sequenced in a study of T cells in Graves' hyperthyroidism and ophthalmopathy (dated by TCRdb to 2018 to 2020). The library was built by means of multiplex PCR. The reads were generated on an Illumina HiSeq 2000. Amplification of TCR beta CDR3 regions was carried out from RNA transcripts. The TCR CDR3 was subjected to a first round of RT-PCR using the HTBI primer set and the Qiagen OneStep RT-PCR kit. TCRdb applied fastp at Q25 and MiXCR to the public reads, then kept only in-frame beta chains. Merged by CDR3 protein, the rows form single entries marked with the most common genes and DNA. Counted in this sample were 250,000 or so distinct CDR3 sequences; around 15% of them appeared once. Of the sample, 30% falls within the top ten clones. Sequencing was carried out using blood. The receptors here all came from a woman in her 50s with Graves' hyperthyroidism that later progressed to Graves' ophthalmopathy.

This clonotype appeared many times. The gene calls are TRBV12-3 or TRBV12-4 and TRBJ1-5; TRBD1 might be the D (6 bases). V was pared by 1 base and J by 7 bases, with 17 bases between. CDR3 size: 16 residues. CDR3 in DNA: TGTGCCAGCAGTTTAGGGCCGGGCAGGGGAGGACAGCCCCAGCATTTT. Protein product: CASSLGPGRGGQPQHF.

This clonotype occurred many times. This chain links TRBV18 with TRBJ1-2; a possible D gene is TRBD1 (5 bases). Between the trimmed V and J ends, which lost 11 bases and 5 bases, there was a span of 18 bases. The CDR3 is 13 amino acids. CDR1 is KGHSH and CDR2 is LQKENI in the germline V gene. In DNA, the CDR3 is TGTGCCTCCCTCTTCGGCACAGGATATGGCTACACCTTC. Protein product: CASLFGTGYGYTF.

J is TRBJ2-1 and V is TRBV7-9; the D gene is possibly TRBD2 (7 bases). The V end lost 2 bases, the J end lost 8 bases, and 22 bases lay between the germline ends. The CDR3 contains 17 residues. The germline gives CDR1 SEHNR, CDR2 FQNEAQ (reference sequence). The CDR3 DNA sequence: TGTGCCAGCAGCTTACCCACCGGGGGCGGGGGTTTGTATGAGCAGTTCTTC. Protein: CASSLPTGGGGLYEQFF.

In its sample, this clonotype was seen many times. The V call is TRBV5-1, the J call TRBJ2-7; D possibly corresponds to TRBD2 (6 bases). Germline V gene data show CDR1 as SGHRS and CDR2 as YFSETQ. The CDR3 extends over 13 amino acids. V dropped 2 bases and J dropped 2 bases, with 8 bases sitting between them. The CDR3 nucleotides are TGCGCCAGCAGCTTTGGAGGGCCCTACGAGCAGTACTTC. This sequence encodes CASSFGGPYEQYF. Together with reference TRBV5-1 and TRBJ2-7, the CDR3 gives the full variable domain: KAGVTQTPRYLIKTRGQQVTLSCSPISGHRSVSWYQQTPGQGLQFLFEYFSETQRNKGNFPGRFSGRQFSNSRSEMNVSTLELGDSALYLCASSFGGPYEQYFGPGTRLTVT.

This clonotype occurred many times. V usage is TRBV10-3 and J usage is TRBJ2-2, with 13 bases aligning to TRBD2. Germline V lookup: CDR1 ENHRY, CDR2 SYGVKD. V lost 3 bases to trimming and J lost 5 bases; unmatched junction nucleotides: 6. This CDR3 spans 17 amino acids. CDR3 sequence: CAISEAPGLAGTGELFF. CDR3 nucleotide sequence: TGTGCCATCAGTGAAGCTCCGGGACTAGCGGGGACCGGGGAGCTGTTTTTT.